The 5 T cell receptor beta chains below all came from one sample that was sequenced in a study of response to subunit inactivated influenza vaccine. TCRdb re-derived calls from the RT-PCR reads in MiXCR, one entry per CDR3 protein. The sample contains some 800,000 distinct CDR3 sequences, 21% of which appear only once. The starting material was PBMCs from blood, obtained about 5 days after vaccination. The receptors originated from a man aged 45-65 years who received an inactivated influenza vaccine.

The chain couples TRBV7-9 to TRBJ2-1, with TRBD1 matching over 9 bases. V was clipped by 5 bases and J by 6 bases; unmatched bases: 8. This CDR3 has 15 residues. The germline CDR1 and CDR2 sequences are SEHNR and FQNEAQ (reference sequence). DNA for the CDR3: TGTGCCAGCAGCGAGTACCGGGACAGGGTCAATGAGCAGTTCTTC. The encoded protein is CASSEYRDRVNEQFF.

Regarding this clonotype: A much larger clone differs from this one at a single base, so this may be a read error. The CDR3 reads CASCERGTASYEQYF. The CDR3 nucleotides read TGTGCCAGCTGCGAACGCGGGACCGCATCCTACGAGCAGTACTTC. The chain is built from TRBV3-1 and TRBJ2-7; D might be TRBD2 (6 bases). CDR3 length equals 15 residues. V was clipped by 8 bases and J by 1 base, with 18 bases between them. Per germline, CDR1 LGHDT and CDR2 YNNKEL (reference sequence).

The chain combines TRBV19 with TRBJ1-1; D not certain. V was pared by 0 bases and J by 1 base, with 6 bases between. This CDR3 is 14 amino acids long. Germline CDR1 is LNHDA and CDR2 is SQIVND (reference sequence). CDR3 coding DNA: TGTGCCAGTAGTATAGACGCGGAGAACACTGAAGCTTTCTTT. Translating gives CASSIDAENTEAFF.

In this sample, this clonotype turned up many times. This chain links TRBV6-2 or TRBV6-3 with TRBJ2-1; 13 nucleotides match TRBD2. CDR3 length equals 17 residues. The germline gives CDR1 MNHEY, CDR2 SVGEGT. V shed 0 bases, J shed 9 bases, and the junction held 8 bases outside the gene matches. CDR3 protein: CASSYSPGLAGDTEQFF. Here the CDR3 DNA reads TGTGCCAGCAGTTACTCACCAGGACTAGCGGGAGATACTGAGCAGTTCTTC.

This clonotype was detected a few times. This rearrangement joins TRBV7-2 to TRBJ2-2, with D possibly TRBD1 on 5 matching bases. CDR1 SGHTA and CDR2 FQGNSA come from the germline V gene. The CDR3 contains 15 residues. Between the trimmed V and J ends, which lost 5 bases and 6 bases, there was a span of 16 bases. For the CDR3, the DNA is TGTGCCAGCAGCGACGAGAACAGGCCCCCCGGGGAGCTGTTTTTT. It specifies CASSDENRPPGELFF.